These T cell receptor beta chains were read from a single sample in a study of clonality assessment in lymphoblastic leukemia. TCRdb reanalysed the PCR reads using MiXCR and keeps one entry per CDR3 protein. Of 200 to 250 distinct CDR3 sequences detected, roughly 26% appear once; the ten largest clones hold 19%. The origin of the receptors is a human donor with acute lymphoblastic leukemia. CDR3s include the opening cysteine and the closing phenylalanine or tryptophan. The D gene is left open where the match is weak. A clone size is listed for some rows: how often the clone was seen (once, few, many), or a class if it is expanded.

D gene	V gene	clone size	J gene	CDR3 DNA	CDR3 protein
-	TRBV7-3	-	TRBJ2-3	TGTGCCAGCAGCCCAGAACTTTCGGATACGCAGTATTTT	CASSPELSDTQYF
-	TRBV11-2	hyperexpanded	TRBJ2-2	TGTGCCAGCAGCCTGGAAAGGACCGGGGAGCTGTTTTTT	CASSLERTGELFF
-	TRBV11-2	large	TRBJ2-3	TGTGCCAGCAGCTTACGGGTAGCGGGCACAGATACGCAGTATTTT	CASSLRVAGTDTQYF
-	TRBV2	-	TRBJ2-7	TGTGCCAGCAGAGATAGCGAGCAGTACTTC	CASRDSEQYF
-	TRBV6-5	large	TRBJ1-1	TGTGCCAGCAGTTACTCGATAGGGTGGACTGAAGCTTTCTTT	CASSYSIGWTEAFF
-	TRBV4-2	large	TRBJ1-2	TGTGCCAGCAGTCAAGATCTCGGTTGGAGTGGCTACACCTTC	CASSQDLGWSGYTF
TRBD2	TRBV12-3/TRBV12-4	hyperexpanded	TRBJ2-5	TGTGCCAGCAGTTTAATTAGCGGGGGGGCCTTGGAGACCCAGTACTTC	CASSLISGGALETQYF
TRBD2	TRBV15	hyperexpanded	TRBJ2-3	TGTGCCACCAGCAGAGGATGGGGGGGAGATACGCAGTATTTT	CATSRGWGGDTQYF
TRBD1	TRBV5-4	-	TRBJ1-1	TGTGCCAGCAGCTTGGGGACAGGGGGCCTGAACACTGAAGCTTTCTTT	CASSLGTGGLNTEAFF
TRBD2	TRBV11-2	-	TRBJ2-5	TGTGCCAGCAGCTCGATTCGGGGGGACCAAGAGACCCAGTACTTC	CASSSIRGDQETQYF
-	TRBV13	hyperexpanded	TRBJ2-1	TGTGCCAGCAGCTCCAGTATTGGCGATGAGCAGTTCTTC	CASSSSIGDEQFF
-	TRBV13	large	TRBJ2-7	TGTGCCAGCAGCTCCAGGGGACCCTACGAGCAGTACTTC	CASSSRGPYEQYF
-	TRBV15	-	TRBJ1-3	TGTGCCACCAGCAGAGATCGGGAGGTCTCTGGAAACACCATATATTTT	CATSRDREVSGNTIYF
-	TRBV7-2	large	TRBJ1-2	TGTGCCAGCAGCTTAGAAGTGGGAGGCTACACCTTC	CASSLEVGGYTF
TRBD1	TRBV5-5	few	TRBJ1-6	TGTGCCAGCAGCTTGTTCTATATTTCTCAGGGGGTCTGGAATTCACCCCTCCACTTT	CASSLFYISQGVWNSPLHF
TRBD2	TRBV11-2	-	TRBJ2-3	TGTGCCAGCAGCTTAGATCAAGTAGCGGGGGTTTTTGGAGATACGCAGTATTTT	CASSLDQVAGVFGDTQYF
TRBD1	TRBV6-5	-	TRBJ1-2	TGTGCCAGCAGTTACTCCGGGACAGGGGTTGGCTATGGCTACACCTTC	CASSYSGTGVGYGYTF
-	TRBV5-1	-	TRBJ1-6	TGCGCCAGCAGCTCAGGGGATAATTCACCCCTCCACTTT	CASSSGDNSPLHF
-	TRBV6-6	few	TRBJ1-1	TGTGCCAGCAGTTATTCCGACACTGAAGCTTTCTTT	CASSYSDTEAFF
TRBD1	TRBV12-3/TRBV12-4	-	TRBJ2-3	TGTGCCAGCAGTACAGGGGGCCGAACAGATACGCAGTATTTT	CASSTGGRTDTQYF
-	TRBV5-5	large	TRBJ1-1	TGTGCCAGCAGCTTGTTGGGGGGGGTGAACACTGAAGCTTTCTTT	CASSLLGGVNTEAFF
TRBD1	TRBV7-2	hyperexpanded	TRBJ1-2	TGTGCCAGCAGCCGGGACAGGGGAGAGTATGGCTACACCTTC	CASSRDRGEYGYTF
-	TRBV6-5	few	TRBJ2-2	TGTGCCAGCAGTTTGACGGGTGGTGACGGGGAGCTGTTTTTT	CASSLTGGDGELFF
-	TRBV4-3	hyperexpanded	TRBJ2-7	TGCGCCAGCAGCCAGGGCCCCTTAGGTAGCGGTTACGAGCAGTACTTC	CASSQGPLGSGYEQYF
TRBD1	TRBV4-3	hyperexpanded	TRBJ1-2	TGCGCCAGCAGCCAAGGGCTGACAGGGCGCTATGGCTACACCTTC	CASSQGLTGRYGYTF
-	TRBV12-3/TRBV12-4	once	TRBJ1-6	TGTGCCAGCTCCCCGGGTCGTATTAATTCACCCCTCCACTTT	CASSPGRINSPLHF
-	TRBV5-1	hyperexpanded	TRBJ2-1	TGCGCCAGCAGTTGGGGATCCCTCAATGAGCAGTTCTTC	CASSWGSLNEQFF
-	TRBV7-9	-	TRBJ2-1	TGTGCCAGCAGCTTAGAAGACAATGAGCAGTTCTTC	CASSLEDNEQFF
-	TRBV27	-	TRBJ1-6	TGTGCCAGCAGTGACGGAAACTATAATTCACCCCTCCACTTT	CASSDGNYNSPLHF
-	TRBV5-6	large	TRBJ2-5	TGTGCCAGCAGCGAAGGGGGGACCCAGTACTTC	CASSEGGTQYF
-	TRBV5-6	hyperexpanded	TRBJ1-2	TGTGCCAGCAGCTTGGCTGGGGGGGGCTATGGCTACACCTTC	CASSLAGGGYGYTF
-	TRBV15	hyperexpanded	TRBJ1-3	TGTGCCACCAGCAGCGCGAGGGGGGACTCTGGAAACACCATATATTTT	CATSSARGDSGNTIYF
-	TRBV27	-	TRBJ1-1	TGTGCCAGCAGTTTAAATGGTCGAGGGCTTGACACTGAAGCTTTCTTT	CASSLNGRGLDTEAFF
-	TRBV18	-	TRBJ1-1	TGTGCCAGCTCACCGCAGGGGAACACTGAAGCTTCCTTT	CASSPQGNTEASF
TRBD1	TRBV7-2	large	TRBJ1-2	TGTGCCAGCAGCCTAGAAAGGGGACAGACCCCTAACTATGGCTACACCTTC	CASSLERGQTPNYGYTF
-	TRBV15	few	TRBJ1-5	TGTGCCACCAGCAGAGATCGATGGGTTTATAGCAATCAGCCCCAGCATTTT	CATSRDRWVYSNQPQHF
-	TRBV27	once	TRBJ2-2	TGTGCCAGCAGTTCTAGCAGGGGGAACACCGGGGAGCTGTTTTTT	CASSSSRGNTGELFF
-	TRBV4-1	few	TRBJ1-3	TGCGCCAGCAGCCAAGAGGGCACAGACTACTCTGGAAACACCATATATTTT	CASSQEGTDYSGNTIYF
TRBD1	TRBV6-5	-	TRBJ1-2	TGTGCCAGCAGTTACAGGGACAGTAGGAACTATGGCTACACCTTC	CASSYRDSRNYGYTF
TRBD2	TRBV30	hyperexpanded	TRBJ2-1	TGTGCCTGGGCACGGGGACTAGGGGACAATGAGCAGTTCTTC	CAWARGLGDNEQFF
TRBD1	TRBV6-5	-	TRBJ2-6	TGTGCCAGCAGTTACGGAACAGGGGGCGCTGGGGCCAACGTCCTGACTTTC	CASSYGTGGAGANVLTF
-	TRBV18	once	TRBJ1-6	TGTGCCAGCTCACCGGTACGGGGCTCCTATAATTCACCCCTCCACTTT	CASSPVRGSYNSPLHF
-	TRBV5-6	-	TRBJ1-2	TGTGCCAGCAGTGCGGACGGATCCTATGGCTACACCTTC	CASSADGSYGYTF
TRBD1	TRBV12-3/TRBV12-4	-	TRBJ1-5	TGTGCCAGCAGTTCAACAGGGGGCGGGGGGAGCAATCAGCCCCAGCATTTT	CASSSTGGGGSNQPQHF
TRBD1	TRBV5-6	hyperexpanded	TRBJ1-6	TGTGCCAGCAGCCCGCCGGATGACAGGGATCTGTATTCACCCCTCCACTTT	CASSPPDDRDLYSPLHF
-	TRBV5-1	few	TRBJ2-5	TGCGCCAGCAGCTTGGGCGGGACTGGCCAAGAGACCCAGTACTTC	CASSLGGTGQETQYF
TRBD1	TRBV11-3	-	TRBJ2-5	TGTGCCAGCAGCTTAGTCAGAAAGACCGGGACAGGGGGTTGCCGGCCCCCTTACCAAGAGACCCAGTACTTC	CASSLVRKTGTGGCRPPYQETQYF
TRBD1	TRBV7-3	hyperexpanded	TRBJ1-1	TGTGCCAGCAGCTATAGACAACAGGGACAGAGCACTGAAGCTTTCTTT	CASSYRQQGQSTEAFF
TRBD1	TRBV20-1	-	TRBJ1-1	TGCAGTGCTAGAGCAGGGGGGGGCGTCACTGAAGCTTTCTTT	CSARAGGGVTEAFF
-	TRBV3-2	-	TRBJ2-3	TGTGCCAGCAGCCAAGAGGACGGAATCTTAACAGATACGCAGTATTTT	CASSQEDGILTDTQYF
TRBD1	TRBV2	few	TRBJ1-1	TGTGCCAGCCCTAGGGCAGGGGGCCTGAACACTGAAGCTTTCTTT	CASPRAGGLNTEAFF
-	TRBV30	large	TRBJ1-1	TGTGCCTGGAGCGCTTCTAACGGGCCCCGGGGAGAAGCTTTCTTT	CAWSASNGPRGEAFF
-	TRBV7-2	hyperexpanded	TRBJ2-1	TGTGCCAGCAGCTTAGCAGGGGCGGATGAGCAGTTCTTC	CASSLAGADEQFF
-	TRBV4-3	hyperexpanded	TRBJ1-3	TGCGCCAGCAGCCAAGAGGACGGTAGCTCTGGAAACACCATATATTTT	CASSQEDGSSGNTIYF